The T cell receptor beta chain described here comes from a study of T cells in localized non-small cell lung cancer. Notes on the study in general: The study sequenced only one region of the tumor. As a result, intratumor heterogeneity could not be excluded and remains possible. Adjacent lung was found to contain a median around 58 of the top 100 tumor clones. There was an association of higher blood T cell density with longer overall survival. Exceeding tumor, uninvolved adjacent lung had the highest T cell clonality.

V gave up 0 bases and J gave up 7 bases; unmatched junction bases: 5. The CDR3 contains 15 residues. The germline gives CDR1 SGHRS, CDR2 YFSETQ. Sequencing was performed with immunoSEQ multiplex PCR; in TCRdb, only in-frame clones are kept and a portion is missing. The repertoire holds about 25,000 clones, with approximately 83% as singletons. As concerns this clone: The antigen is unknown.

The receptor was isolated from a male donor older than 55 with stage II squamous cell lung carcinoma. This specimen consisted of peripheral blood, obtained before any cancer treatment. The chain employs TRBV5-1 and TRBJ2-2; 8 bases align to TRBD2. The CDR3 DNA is TGCGCCAGCAGCTTGGTAGCGGGGCCCTTCGGGGAGCTGTTTTTT. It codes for CASSLVAGPFGELFF.